The 10 T cell receptor beta chains listed next were all sequenced from one sample in a study of CD8+ T cells in alopecia areata. RNA extraction was followed by reverse transcription into cDNA, which acted as the sequencing template. Here immunoSEQ multiplex PCR was the method, and the copy in TCRdb shows in-frame clones only, minus some. The repertoire holds 170,000 or so clones, with roughly 53% as singletons. Stated treatment: oral pan-JAK inhibitor, 5-10 mg twice daily. Sequenced here: CD8+ T cells sorted from blood, sampled at week 24, from a patient treated with tofacitinib. Receptors were obtained from a human donor with alopecia areata.

The V gene is TRBV12-5, the J gene TRBJ2-3; D is ambiguous. With 2 bases removed from V and 5 bases from J, the gap between germline ends came to 2 bases. Looked up from germline, CDR1 is LGHNT and CDR2 is FRNRAP. The CDR3 loop spans 11 amino acids. CDR3 nucleotide sequence: TGTGCTAGTGGTTTGAGAGATACGCAGTATTTT. It codes for CASGLRDTQYF.

The chain links TRBV29-1 to TRBJ2-2, with 9 bases lining up with TRBD2. CDR1 SQVTM and CDR2 ANQGSEA come from the germline V gene. The CDR3 runs 14 residues. The V and J ends lost 4 bases and 4 bases, in that order; junction bases with no gene match: 4. In DNA, the CDR3 is TGCAGCGTTGTTAGCGGGAGATCCACCGGGGAGCTGTTTTTT. As protein: CSVVSGRSTGELFF.

This rearrangement joins TRBV29-1 to TRBJ1-2; TRBD1 aligns across 8 bases. This CDR3 contains 15 residues. The ends lost 4 bases at V and 0 bases at J; junction bases unmatched: 7. Germline CDR1 and CDR2: SQVTM and ANQGSEA. CDR3 coding DNA: TGCAGCGTTGCGGGCAGGGGGCGTTCTAACTATGGCTACACCTTC. Its protein is CSVAGRGRSNYGYTF.

V and J are TRBV25-1 and TRBJ1-1; 11 positions agree with TRBD1. Germline CDR1 reads MGHDK; CDR2 reads SYGVNS. J gave up 4 bases and V 4 bases, and 2 bases lay outside the gene matches. CDR3 length: 14 residues. The CDR3 region has the DNA TGTGCCAGCAGTGCAGGGACAGGGGGCACTGAAGCTTTCTTT. It specifies CASSAGTGGTEAFF.

V gene TRBV7-8 combines with J gene TRBJ2-7, with TRBD1 identical over 7 bases. This CDR3 contains 13 residues. V lost 1 base and J lost 5; bases outside the gene matches: 2. Germline CDR1 and CDR2: SGHVS and FQNEAQ. CDR3: CASSLGQGDEQYF. CDR3 DNA sequence: TGTGCCAGCAGCTTAGGACAGGGAGACGAGCAGTACTTC.

This clone appeared a single time. The V gene is TRBV2, the J gene TRBJ1-2; D is perhaps TRBD1 (6 bases). V lost 0 bases to trimming and J lost 0 bases, with 14 bases between them. CDR1 is SNHLY and CDR2 is FYNNEI in the germline V gene. This CDR3 contains 17 residues. The CDR3 is CASSEAEGGDPNYGYTF. The CDR3 region has the DNA TGTGCCAGCAGTGAAGCCGAGGGGGGCGACCCTAACTATGGCTACACCTTC.

This chain uses TRBV25-1 with TRBJ1-2; 9 nucleotides line up with TRBD1. The V gene end was trimmed by 6 bases and the J gene end by 5 bases; junction bases not matched to a gene: 13. Per the germline V gene, CDR1 is MGHDK and CDR2 is SYGVNS. The CDR3 is made up of 16 amino acids. Here the CDR3 reads CASRTRDRVFLYGYTF. The DNA of the CDR3 is TGTGCCAGCAGGACCCGGGACAGGGTGTTCTTGTATGGCTACACCTTC.

V and J are TRBV15 and TRBJ1-1; 7 nucleotides align to TRBD1. Per the germline V gene, CDR1 is LNHNV and CDR2 is YYDKDF (reference sequence). The CDR3 is 14 amino acids. The trim removed 6 bases at V and 1 base at J, leaving 5 bases unmatched. Here the CDR3 reads CATSEGAWNTEAFF. The CDR3 nucleotides read TGTGCCACCAGTGAGGGGGCTTGGAACACTGAAGCTTTCTTT.

The V and J genes are TRBV7-9 and TRBJ2-5; TRBD2 aligns across 8 bases. With V trimmed by 5 bases and J by 0 bases, 2 bases remained unmatched. Looked up from germline, CDR1 is SEHNR and CDR2 is FQNEAQ (reference sequence). This CDR3 spans 14 amino acids. The CDR3 spells CASSNSGDQETQYF. The CDR3 nucleotides read TGTGCCAGCAGCAATAGCGGGGACCAAGAGACCCAGTACTTC.

The chain recombines TRBV7-9 with TRBJ1-2; D is uncertain. Germline V gene sequence: CDR1 SEHNR, CDR2 FQNEAQ (reference sequence). V lost 4 bases, J lost 0 bases, and 6 bases lay in between. The CDR3 has 13 amino acids. CDR3 in amino acids: CASSSPTNYGYTF. The CDR3, as DNA: TGTGCCAGCAGCTCCCCGACTAACTATGGCTACACCTTC.